This TCR beta chain was captured by sequencing in a study of tumor and adjacent non-tumor tissue in lung cancer (dated 2018 in TCRdb). Concerning the study at large: The cohort included around twelve adenocarcinoma, a couple of squamous cell carcinoma and 1 small cell lung cancer patients. The roughly 15 patients were aged about 30 to 80 years, included 10 men and 5 women, and had TNM stage I to III disease. Sequencing generated a total of about 130,000,000 productive TCRbeta reads, averaging about 4.17 million reads per sample. The study compared bulk TCRbeta repertoires from lung tumor tissue and matched distant non-tumor lung tissue of over 13 lung cancer patients. A few dozen paired specimens, one tumor and one normal lung sample per patient, were profiled by TCRbeta CDR3 sequencing. Here is what the overall study found, with its caveats: Only around 16 patients were in the cohort, and the authors stated that larger samples and more detailed clinical data are needed. Younger patients had significantly higher TCR diversity, and higher tumor TCR diversity was associated with shorter overall and disease-free survival. Neither the sequencing platform nor unique molecular identifiers are mentioned in the methods. A significantly larger cumulative share of the repertoire was made up by the top 100 clones in normal lung than in tumor tissue. Peripheral blood was not sequenced, so blood TCRbeta repertoires were not examined in the lung cancer patients of the study. Significantly higher TCR diversity (inverse Simpson) was observed in tumor tissue than in normal lung tissue (approximately 430 vs 150, P = 0.0075, Mann-Whitney U test).

This clonotype was recorded many times. It lacks a known antigen. One base away there is no much larger clone; base qualities are not given. V is shortened by 0 bases, J by 12 bases, and the region joining them spans 12 bases. From cysteine to phenylalanine, the CDR3 is 13 amino acids long. Only CDR3 DNA remains: 39 bases, in frame from the first base. From a lookup of the germline V gene, CDR1 and CDR2 are MNHEY and SVGEGT. Receptors were amplified or captured by multiplex PCR. Sequenced using an Illumina HiSeq 2500. TCRbeta libraries were built by three rounds of nested PCR using primers (Table S4), following protocols modified from ARM-PCR. Before sequencing, PCR products of 200-500 bp were cut from the gel and purified using the QIAquick gel extraction kit. The authors' analysis ran thus. Trimmomatic was used to clean the reads, FLASH merged the cleaned reads into complete CDR3 sequences, and MiTCR assigned the sequences to V(D)J germline segments. Clonal diversity was calculated as the inverse Simpson's index using VDJtools. Productive reads were defined as in-frame sequences without a premature stop codon. TCRdb's own reprocessing of the public reads used fastp at Q25 and MiXCR and kept productive beta chains. Here each entry gathers all rows of one CDR3 protein and keeps the most common genes and DNA. The V and J calls here are based on TCRdb, not the publication. The sample yields more than 90,000 distinct CDR3 sequences; roughly 66% were counted once. Together, the top ten hold around 16% of the sample.

RNA was extracted from bulk unsorted tissue and checked for quality with a NanoDrop ND-1000 and an Agilent 2100. The donors were newly diagnosed lung cancer patients admitted for thoracic surgery in China from August to November 2014 who had not received prior chemotherapy. Patients with previous radiotherapy or chemotherapy, or with another concurrent cancer, were excluded from the study. Pieces of surgical tissue measuring 1-2 cm3 were kept in RNAlater solution and held at -80 degrees C until needed. The chain is assembled from TRBV6-2 or TRBV6-3 and TRBJ2-1; the D gene remains uncertain. The TCR was taken from a man in his 60s with non-small cell lung cancer. Sequences were obtained from lung tumor tissue. This receptor carries the CDR3 CASSYSAMHGQFF. The sequenced DNA is TGTGCCAGCAGTTACTCCGCGATGCATGGGCAGTTCTTC.